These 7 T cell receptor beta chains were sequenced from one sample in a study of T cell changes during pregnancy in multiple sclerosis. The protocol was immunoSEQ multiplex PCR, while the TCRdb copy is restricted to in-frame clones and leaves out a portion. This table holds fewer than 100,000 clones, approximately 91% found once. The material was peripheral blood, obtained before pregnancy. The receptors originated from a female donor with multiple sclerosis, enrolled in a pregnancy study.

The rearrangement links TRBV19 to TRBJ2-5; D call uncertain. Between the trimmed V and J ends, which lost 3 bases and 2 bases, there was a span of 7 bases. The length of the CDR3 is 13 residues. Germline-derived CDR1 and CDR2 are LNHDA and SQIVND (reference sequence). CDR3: CASSMVRQETQYF. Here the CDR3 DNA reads TGTGCCAGTAGTATGGTCAGGCAAGAGACCCAGTACTTC.

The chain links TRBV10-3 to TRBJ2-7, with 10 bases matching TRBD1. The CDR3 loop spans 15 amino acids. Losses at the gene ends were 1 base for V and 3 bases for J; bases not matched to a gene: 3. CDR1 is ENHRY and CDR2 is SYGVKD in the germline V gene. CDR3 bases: TGTGCCATCAGTGAGTTGACAGGGGGCGGCTACGAGCAGTACTTC. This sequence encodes CAISELTGGGYEQYF.

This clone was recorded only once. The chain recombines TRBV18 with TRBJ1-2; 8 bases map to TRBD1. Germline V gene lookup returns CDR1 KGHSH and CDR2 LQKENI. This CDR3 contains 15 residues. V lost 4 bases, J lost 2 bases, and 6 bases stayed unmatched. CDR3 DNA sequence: TGTGCCAGCTCACTGCGGACAGGGAGGAACTATGGCTACACCTTC. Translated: CASSLRTGRNYGYTF.

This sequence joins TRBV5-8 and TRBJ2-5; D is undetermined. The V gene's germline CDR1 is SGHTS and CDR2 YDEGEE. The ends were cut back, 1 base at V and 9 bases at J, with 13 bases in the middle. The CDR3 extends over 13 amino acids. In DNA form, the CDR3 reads TGTGCCAGCAGCTTGCTACGTGAGGTGTCCCAGTACTTC. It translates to CASSLLREVSQYF.

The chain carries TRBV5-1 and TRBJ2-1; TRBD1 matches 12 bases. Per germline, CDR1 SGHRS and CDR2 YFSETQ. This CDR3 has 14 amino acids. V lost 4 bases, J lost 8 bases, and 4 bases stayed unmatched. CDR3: CASSRDRGRDEQFF. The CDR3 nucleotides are TGCGCCAGCAGCCGGGACAGGGGGCGGGATGAGCAGTTCTTC. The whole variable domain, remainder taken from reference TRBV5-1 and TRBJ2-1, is KAGVTQTPRYLIKTRGQQVTLSCSPISGHRSVSWYQQTPGQGLQFLFEYFSETQRNKGNFPGRFSGRQFSNSRSEMNVSTLELGDSALYLCASSRDRGRDEQFFGPGTRLTVL.

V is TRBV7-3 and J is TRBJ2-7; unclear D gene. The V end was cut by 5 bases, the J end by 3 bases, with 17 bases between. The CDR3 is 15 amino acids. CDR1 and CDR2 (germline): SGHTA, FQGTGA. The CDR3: CASSVLPEANYEQYF. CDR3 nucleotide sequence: TGTGCCAGCAGCGTCCTGCCAGAGGCAAACTACGAGCAGTACTTC.

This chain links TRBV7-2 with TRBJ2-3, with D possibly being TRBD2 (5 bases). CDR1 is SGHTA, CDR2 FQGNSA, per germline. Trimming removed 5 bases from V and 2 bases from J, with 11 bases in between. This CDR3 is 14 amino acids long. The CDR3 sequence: CASSRTYNTDTQYF. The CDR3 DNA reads TGTGCCAGCAGCCGGACTTATAACACAGATACGCAGTATTTT.